Shown below are 25 T cell receptor beta chains from a single sample sequenced in a study of shared clonotypes between healthy human individuals. The protocol was immunoSEQ multiplex PCR, while the TCRdb copy is restricted to in-frame clones and leaves out a portion. The sample lists 600,000 to 750,000 clones, 55% to 75% occurring once. Sequenced input: memory CD4+ T cells sorted from blood. Sample subset: CD45RA-negative fraction. These TCRs come from a woman between 25 and 40 years old in good health.

The V and J genes are TRBV10-3 and TRBJ2-2; TRBD2 matches at 12 bases. Germline values: CDR1 ENHRY, CDR2 SYGVKD. The CDR3 loop spans 16 amino acids. V was clipped by 8 bases and J by 0 bases; unmatched bases: 4. CDR3 protein: CAIPRTSGANTGELFF. CDR3 nucleotides: TGTGCCATCCCCCGGACTAGCGGGGCGAACACCGGGGAGCTGTTTTTT.

The CDR3 nucleotides read TGTGCCACCAGCAGGGATGCGGGGGCCCCCTATGGCTACACCTTC. Translation gives CATSRDAGAPYGYTF. The rearrangement uses TRBV15 and TRBJ1-2, with D possibly being TRBD1 (6 bases). Trimming removed 3 bases from V and 4 bases from J, with 15 bases in between. Looked up from germline, CDR1 is LNHNV and CDR2 is YYDKDF (reference sequence). This CDR3 has 15 residues.

Regarding this clone: With only one base between it and a far larger clone, this is likely a read error. The same CDR3 arises from other DNA sequences in this sample as well. This sequence joins TRBV28 and TRBJ2-7; no firm D call. Germline V lookup: CDR1 MDHEN, CDR2 SYDVKM. The length of the CDR3 is 12 residues. Trimming took 7 bases from V and 7 from J, leaving 14 bases between them. CDR3 residues: CASKDRTGEQYF. The CDR3 DNA reads TGTGCCAGCAAGGACCGCACGGGTGAGCAGTACTTC.

V is TRBV30 and J is TRBJ2-5, with D possibly called TRBD1 or TRBD2 (5 bases each). V was cut by 5 bases and J by 2 bases, with 18 bases left in between. Germline loops: CDR1 GTSNPN, CDR2 SVGIG (reference sequence). This CDR3 is 15 amino acids long. The CDR3 DNA reads TGTGCCTGGGGGGGTAGTCGCGGGCGGCAAGAGACCCAGTACTTC. Its protein product is CAWGGSRGRQETQYF.

As regards this clone: Other DNA sequences in this sample translate to the same CDR3. The chain combines TRBV27 with TRBJ2-7, with D unclear. The germline gives CDR1 MNHEY, CDR2 SMNVEV (reference sequence). The CDR3 extends over 8 amino acids. CDR3 DNA: TGTGCTTCCTACGAGCAGTACTTC. Its protein is CASYEQYF.

This clone was seen only a few times. The chain carries TRBV10-1 and TRBJ2-7; no clear D. There are 13 residues in the CDR3. The germline CDR1 and CDR2 sequences are WNHNN and SYGVQD (reference sequence). The ends were cut back, 0 bases at V and 6 bases at J, with 9 bases in the middle. The CDR3 DNA sequence: TGCGCCAGCAGTGAGTCGATGGTTGGCGAGCAGTACTTC. This gives the protein CASSESMVGEQYF.

The chain joins TRBV19 to TRBJ2-5, with 8 nucleotides matching TRBD1. The DNA matches TRBJ2-7 better at its end, which makes the J call doubtful. Germline loops: CDR1 LNHDA, CDR2 SQIVND (reference sequence). This CDR3 has 15 residues. The CDR3 sequence is CASSEPGQGFDEQYF. CDR3 coding DNA: TGTGCCAGTAGTGAACCCGGACAGGGTTTTGACGAGCAGTACTTC.

The chain is built from TRBV7-2 and TRBJ2-1; tentative D call: TRBD2 (6 bases). V lost 5 bases and J lost 8, with 13 bases in between. This CDR3 has 13 amino acids. Germline lookup yields CDR1 SGHTA and CDR2 FQGNSA. The CDR3 DNA follows: TGTGCCAGCAGCCGACTAGATAACGATGAGCAGTTCTTC. Amino acid sequence: CASSRLDNDEQFF. The variable domain in full, with the rest retrieved from reference TRBV7-2 and TRBJ2-1, is GAGVSQSPSNKVTEKGKDVELRCDPISGHTALYWYRQSLGQGLEFLIYFQGNSAPDKSGLPSDRFSAERTGGSVSTLTIQRTQQEDSAVYLCASSRLDNDEQFFGPGTRLTVL.

V usage is TRBV2 and J usage is TRBJ1-2, with 11 nucleotides matching TRBD1. Germline V gene lookup returns CDR1 SNHLY and CDR2 FYNNEI. This CDR3 region has 15 residues. Unmatched junction bases numbered 9, after V lost 8 bases and J lost 4 bases. CDR3 sequence: CASRDRGASTYGYTF. CDR3 DNA sequence: TGTGCCAGCCGGGACAGGGGGGCCTCCACCTATGGCTACACCTTC. The full variable domain, with the rest looked up from reference TRBV2 and TRBJ1-2, is EPEVTQTPSHQVTQMGQEVILRCVPISNHLYFYWYRQILGQKVEFLVSFYNNEISEKSEIFDDQFSVERPDGSNFTLKIRSTKLEDSAMYFCASRDRGASTYGYTFGSGTRLTVV.

This chain joins TRBV27 and TRBJ2-3; no firm D call. The germline V gene has CDR1 MNHEY and CDR2 SMNVEV (reference sequence). The CDR3 extends over 14 amino acids. Trimming removed 5 bases at V and 0 bases at J, with 9 bases between. CDR3 nucleotide sequence: TGTGCCAGCAGTCCGCTTACTAGCACAGATACGCAGTATTTT. It is translated as CASSPLTSTDTQYF.

This chain joins TRBV7-2 and TRBJ2-4; 9 nucleotides match TRBD2. The V gene's germline CDR1 is SGHTA and CDR2 FQGNSA. The CDR3 consists of 15 residues. V gave up 5 bases and J gave up 9 bases; unmatched junction bases: 11. CDR3 region: CASSRPGLAVGIQYF. CDR3 DNA: TGTGCCAGCAGCCGACCGGGACTAGCAGTTGGCATTCAGTACTTC.

V and J are TRBV30 and TRBJ1-5; D uncertain. Germline V gene lookup returns CDR1 GTSNPN and CDR2 SVGIG (reference sequence). The CDR3 contains 14 residues. Trimming removed 0 bases at V and 3 bases at J, with 9 bases between. In nucleotides, the CDR3 is TGTGCCTGGAGTGTAGGAGGGTACAATCAGCCCCAGCATTTT. Protein sequence: CAWSVGGYNQPQHF.

The rearrangement uses TRBV4-2 and TRBJ2-1; D is ambiguous. This CDR3 has 15 residues. Trimming stripped 0 bases from V and 0 bases from J, with 6 bases between. CDR1 and CDR2 (germline): LGHNA, YNFKEQ. The CDR3 DNA is TGTGCCAGCAGCCAAGAAGCGAGCTCCTACAATGAGCAGTTCTTC. It yields the protein CASSQEASSYNEQFF.

This clone was seen more than once but under ten times. V and J are TRBV4-1 and TRBJ2-3; the D gene is possibly TRBD2 (5 bases). The V gene lost 1 base and the J gene lost 0 bases, with 11 bases spanning the gap. The CDR3 runs to 16 residues. The germline V gene has CDR1 MGHRA and CDR2 YSYEKL. The CDR3 DNA reads TGCGCCAGCAGCCAAGTGGACGGAGGTAGCACAGATACGCAGTATTTT. Amino acid sequence: CASSQVDGGSTDTQYF.

CDR3 in amino acids: CASSRNLGGLGEQYF. CDR3 nucleotides: TGTGCCAGCAGCCGAAACCTAGGGGGGCTGGGGGAGCAGTACTTC. The V and J genes are TRBV5-4 and TRBJ2-7; D could derive from TRBD1 or TRBD2 (6 bases each). This CDR3 has 15 amino acids. From germline, CDR1 is SGHNT and CDR2 YYREEE (reference sequence). V was pared by 4 bases and J by 7 bases, with 21 bases between.

In this sample, this clone turned up a few times. The chain couples TRBV28 to TRBJ1-1, with D tentatively TRBD1 (5 bases). This CDR3 is 14 amino acids long. Germline V gives CDR1 MDHEN, CDR2 SYDVKM. V was clipped by 9 bases and J by 4 bases, with 18 bases between them. CDR3 sequence reads: CASSLQGRGTEAFF. The CDR3 DNA is TGTGCCAGTTCCTTGCAGGGCCGAGGCACTGAAGCTTTCTTT. The whole variable domain, filled in from reference TRBV28 and TRBJ1-1, reads DVKVTQSSRYLVKRTGEKVFLECVQDMDHENMFWYRQDPGLGLRLIYFSYDVKMKEKGDIPEGYSVSREKKERFSLILESASTNQTSMYLCASSLQGRGTEAFFGQGTRLTVV.

The chain uses TRBV28 and TRBJ1-5; D is uncertain. The ends were cut back, 6 bases at V and 0 bases at J, with 18 bases in the middle. The CDR3 extends over 17 amino acids. CDR1 is MDHEN, CDR2 SYDVKM, per germline. The chain's CDR3 is CASRTPAGPYSNQPQHF. The DNA of the CDR3 is TGTGCCAGCAGGACCCCCGCAGGACCCTATAGCAATCAGCCCCAGCATTTT.

As for this clone: This sample includes further DNA sequences coding for the same CDR3. The rearrangement joins TRBV7-6 to TRBJ2-2; 7 positions agree with TRBD2. The CDR3 is made up of 14 amino acids. Trimming at V came to 0 bases and at J to 6 bases, leaving 1 base not matched to a gene. Germline V CDR1 and CDR2: SGHVS, FNYEAQ. The CDR3 coding sequence is TGTGCCAGCAGCTTAGCGAGCGGGGCCGGGGAGCTGTTTTTT. Translation gives CASSLASGAGELFF.

The chain uses TRBV5-1 and TRBJ2-2; 7 nucleotides agree with TRBD1. With 4 bases clipped from V and 3 bases from J, the junction kept 3 bases outside the gene matches. Germline V gene sequence: CDR1 SGHRS, CDR2 YFSETQ. The length of the CDR3 is 14 residues. The CDR3: CASSGGQDTGELFF. DNA of the CDR3: TGCGCCAGCAGCGGTGGACAGGACACCGGGGAGCTGTTTTTT.

This clone was seen a single time. The chain uses TRBV11-1 and TRBJ2-5; TRBD2 aligns across 7 bases. Germline CDR1 reads SGHAT; CDR2 reads FQDESV (reference sequence). J was trimmed by 2 bases and V by 3 bases; bases with no gene match: 6. The CDR3 runs 15 residues. CDR3 loop: CASSFGGSGQETQYF. The CDR3, as DNA: TGTGCCAGCAGCTTCGGCGGGAGTGGGCAAGAGACCCAGTACTTC.

The gene calls are TRBV5-1 and TRBJ1-1; D might be TRBD1 (6 bases). Germline V gives CDR1 SGHRS, CDR2 YFSETQ. The CDR3 is made up of 13 amino acids. The germline V and J ends were trimmed by 5 bases and 6 bases, with 14 bases remaining between them. CDR3 sequence: CASSPGDGSEAFF. DNA for the CDR3: TGCGCCAGCAGTCCAGGGGACGGGTCTGAAGCTTTCTTT.

The chain uses TRBV15 and TRBJ1-5; D remains unclear. From germline, CDR1 is LNHNV and CDR2 YYDKDF (reference sequence). The CDR3 totals 15 residues. Trimming took off 9 bases at V and 3 bases at J, with 18 bases between the two ends. CDR3 sequence (DNA): TGTGCCACTCGCCGGGGAGGGCCCTTCAATCAGCCCCAGCATTTT. Its translation is CATRRGGPFNQPQHF.

V usage is TRBV5-1 and J usage is TRBJ2-3; 10 nucleotides line up with TRBD2. The CDR3 is 16 residues long. V was pared by 3 bases and J by 2 bases, with 6 bases of the junction left unmatched. The germline V gene encodes CDR1 SGHRS and CDR2 YFSETQ. Written as DNA, the CDR3 is TGCGCCAGCAGCTATCAAGCGGGAGGGCCCACAGATACGCAGTATTTT. Translated: CASSYQAGGPTDTQYF.

The gene calls are TRBV28 and TRBJ1-2; 8 bases fit TRBD1. V gave up 3 bases and J gave up 6 bases; unmatched junction bases: 9. Germline assignment: CDR1 MDHEN and CDR2 SYDVKM. This CDR3 comprises 15 residues. Here the CDR3 DNA reads TGTGCCAGCAGTTTCAGGACAGGGTCTCGACATGGCTACACCTTC. Its translation: CASSFRTGSRHGYTF.

The V gene is TRBV28, the J gene TRBJ2-7; no reliable D call. This CDR3 has 13 residues. V lost 7 bases and J lost 4, with 14 bases in between. The germline CDR1 and CDR2 sequences are MDHEN and SYDVKM. CDR3 bases: TGTGCCAGCAACGCCGGCAACGGTTACGAGCAGTACTTC. Its protein product is CASNAGNGYEQYF.